Following are 13 T cell receptor beta chains from one sample sequenced in a study of T cells in localized non-small cell lung cancer. Only in-frame clones appear in the TCRdb table, and some are missing; sequencing was by immunoSEQ multiplex PCR. The data contain fewer than 40,000 clones, roughly 93% of them singletons. This sample comprised peripheral blood, obtained before any cancer treatment. All receptors derive from a female donor of 60 years or more with stage I lung adenocarcinoma.

In DNA form, the CDR3 reads TGTGCCAGCTCACCGACCGGGACACTTAGCACAGATACGCAGTATTTT. Protein sequence: CASSPTGTLSTDTQYF. The rearrangement uses TRBV18 and TRBJ2-3, with D possibly TRBD1 on 6 matching bases. Germline V gene data show CDR1 as KGHSH and CDR2 as LQKENI. The CDR3 has 16 residues. Trimming stripped 3 bases from V and 0 bases from J, with 13 bases between.

The rearrangement links TRBV19 to TRBJ1-5, with a tentative D call TRBD1 (5 bases). Deletions cut 4 bases from V and 4 bases from J, with 11 bases between. The CDR3 totals 14 residues. Germline CDR1 and CDR2: LNHDA and SQIVND (reference sequence). CDR3 DNA: TGTGCCAGTAGTAACCAGGGCACAAATCAGCCCCAGCATTTT. Translated: CASSNQGTNQPQHF.

V gene TRBV19 combines with J gene TRBJ1-2; 9 bases agree with TRBD1. From germline, CDR1 is LNHDA and CDR2 SQIVND (reference sequence). CDR3 length: 12 residues. V dropped 6 bases and J dropped 5; count of bases not matched to a gene: 1. CDR3 nucleotide sequence: TGTGCCAGTAGGGACAGGGGTTATGGCTACACCTTC. Protein: CASRDRGYGYTF.

This chain joins TRBV2 and TRBJ2-7; no clear D gene. The germline CDR1 and CDR2 sequences are SNHLY and FYNNEI. Deletions cut 9 bases from V and 4 bases from J, with 7 bases between. The CDR3 sequence is 10 residues long. For the CDR3, the DNA is TGTGCCAGTCGGAGATACGAGCAGTACGTC. It codes for CASRRYEQYV.

The V and J genes are TRBV6-1 and TRBJ2-7, with D possibly matching TRBD1 (6 bases). The CDR3 covers 15 residues. Between the trimmed V and J ends, which lost 1 base and 3 bases, there was a span of 13 bases. Germline lookup yields CDR1 MNHNS and CDR2 SASEGT. This CDR3 reads CASSEEGWGHYEQYF. The CDR3 DNA is TGTGCCAGCAGTGAAGAGGGTTGGGGACACTACGAGCAGTACTTC.

The chain uses TRBV6-5 and TRBJ1-1; D gene uncertain. V lost 6 bases, J lost 5 bases, and 7 bases lay in between. Germline CDR1 is MNHEY and CDR2 is SVGAGI. The CDR3 is 11 residues long. The CDR3 DNA reads as TGTGCCAGCAGAGGGAGGACTGAAGCTTTCTTT. Protein: CASRGRTEAFF.

This clone was seen a few times. This chain connects TRBV9 to TRBJ1-4, with D perhaps matching TRBD1 (6 bases). The CDR3 runs to 16 residues. Deletions cut 4 bases from V and 4 bases from J, with 17 bases between. The germline gives CDR1 SGDLS, CDR2 YYNGEE. CDR3 residues: CASSLDGGQGNEKLFF. CDR3 coding DNA: TGTGCCAGCAGCCTCGACGGGGGGCAGGGTAATGAAAAACTGTTTTTT.

V usage is TRBV6-5 and J usage is TRBJ1-1; tentatively, D is TRBD1 (6 bases). This CDR3 has 14 amino acids. The germline gives CDR1 MNHEY, CDR2 SVGAGI. The V end was cut by 5 bases, the J end by 7 bases, with 17 bases between. The DNA for the CDR3 is TGTGCCAGCAGTGTTGGGGGCCCCCTTAGTGAAGCTTTCTTT. Amino acid sequence: CASSVGGPLSEAFF.

The genes are TRBV6-5 and TRBJ1-1; D remains ambiguous. CDR1 is MNHEY, CDR2 SVGAGI, per germline. The CDR3 spans 14 residues. V dropped 5 bases and J dropped 4 bases, with 14 bases sitting between them. CDR3 region: CASSRPYGFTEAFF. In DNA form, the CDR3 reads TGTGCCAGCAGTAGACCGTACGGGTTCACTGAAGCTTTCTTT.

In its sample, this clone was seen once. This sequence joins TRBV5-4 and TRBJ2-3, with D perhaps TRBD1 (5 bases). The CDR3 covers 15 residues. V dropped 0 bases and J dropped 1 base, with 9 bases sitting between them. CDR1 is SGHNT and CDR2 is YYREEE in the germline V gene (reference sequence). The CDR3 reads CASSLAGSRTDTQYF. The CDR3 DNA reads as TGTGCCAGCAGCTTGGCAGGGTCCCGCACAGATACGCAGTATTTT. The full variable domain, in which reference TRBV5-4 and TRBJ2-3 provide the parts outside the CDR3, is ETGVTQSPTHLIKTRGQQVTLRCSSQSGHNTVSWYQQALGQGPQFIFQYYREEENGRGNFPPRFSGLQFPNYSSELNVNALELDDSALYLCASSLAGSRTDTQYFGPGTRLTVL.

The CDR3 nucleotides are TGTGCCAGCAAAAAGGGAGCTAATGAAAAACTGTTTTTT. It codes for CASKKGANEKLFF. This sequence joins TRBV6-6 and TRBJ1-4, with D uncertain. This CDR3 has 13 residues. From germline, CDR1 is MNHNY and CDR2 SVGAGI (reference sequence). Trimming removed 7 bases from V and 3 bases from J, with 9 bases in between.

This sequence joins TRBV2 and TRBJ1-3; D unclear. With 1 base removed from V and 4 bases from J, the gap between germline ends came to 2 bases. In germline, CDR1 is SNHLY, CDR2 FYNNEI. CDR3 size: 12 residues. CDR3 sequence reads: CASSEGGNTIYF. In DNA form, the CDR3 reads TGTGCCAGCAGTGAAGGAGGAAACACCATATATTTT. The complete variable domain, with remaining parts taken from reference TRBV2 and TRBJ1-3, reads EPEVTQTPSHQVTQMGQEVILRCVPISNHLYFYWYRQILGQKVEFLVSFYNNEISEKSEIFDDQFSVERPDGSNFTLKIRSTKLEDSAMYFCASSEGGNTIYFGEGSWLTVV.

The genes are TRBV7-2 and TRBJ2-2; TRBD2 agrees at 10 bases. J was trimmed by 6 bases and V by 5 bases; bases with no gene match: 0. This CDR3 has 13 residues. Germline CDR1 and CDR2: SGHTA and FQGNSA. The CDR3 coding sequence is TGTGCCAGCAGCGGACTAGCGGCCGGGGAGCTGTTTTTT. This translates into CASSGLAAGELFF.